This T cell receptor (beta chain) was recorded in a study of regulatory T cells in long-lasting Graves disease. About the study: Newly diagnosed Graves' patients took antithyroid drugs under 3 months.

CDR3-region Arm-PCR and iRepertoire HTBI primers produced the TCR beta libraries. In TCRdb, the multiplex PCR reads were re-called with MiXCR into one record per CDR3 protein. The sample includes 550,000 or so distinct CDR3 sequences, more than 10% of them seen just once. V lost 4 bases, J lost 6 bases, and 21 bases lay in between. Germline assignment: CDR1 LGHNA and CDR2 YNFKEQ. This CDR3 spans 16 amino acids. Concerning this clonotype itself: Antigen unknown.

Study observations and caveats: There was favoring of TRBV28, TRBJ1-2 and TRBJ2-5 in persistent disease.

As to time point: newly diagnosed GD, antithyroid drugs for less than 3 months. PBMC RNA served as the TCR library source. The data were also submitted as part of a second study, on T cells in Graves' hyperthyroidism and ophthalmopathy. Turning to that study: The TCR CDR3 first-round RT-PCR relied on the HTBI primer set.

This chain joins TRBV4-2 and TRBJ1-1; perhaps TRBD1 as D (5 bases). This sequence was found in a woman aged 25 to 39 with Graves disease. Sample: peripheral blood mononuclear cells (PBMCs), taken at new diagnosis, from a patient treated with antithyroid drugs. DNA of the CDR3: TGTGCCAGCAGCCTGGAACCGGGGCAGAACTTTGCTGAAGCTTTCTTT. This encodes CASSLEPGQNFAEAFF.